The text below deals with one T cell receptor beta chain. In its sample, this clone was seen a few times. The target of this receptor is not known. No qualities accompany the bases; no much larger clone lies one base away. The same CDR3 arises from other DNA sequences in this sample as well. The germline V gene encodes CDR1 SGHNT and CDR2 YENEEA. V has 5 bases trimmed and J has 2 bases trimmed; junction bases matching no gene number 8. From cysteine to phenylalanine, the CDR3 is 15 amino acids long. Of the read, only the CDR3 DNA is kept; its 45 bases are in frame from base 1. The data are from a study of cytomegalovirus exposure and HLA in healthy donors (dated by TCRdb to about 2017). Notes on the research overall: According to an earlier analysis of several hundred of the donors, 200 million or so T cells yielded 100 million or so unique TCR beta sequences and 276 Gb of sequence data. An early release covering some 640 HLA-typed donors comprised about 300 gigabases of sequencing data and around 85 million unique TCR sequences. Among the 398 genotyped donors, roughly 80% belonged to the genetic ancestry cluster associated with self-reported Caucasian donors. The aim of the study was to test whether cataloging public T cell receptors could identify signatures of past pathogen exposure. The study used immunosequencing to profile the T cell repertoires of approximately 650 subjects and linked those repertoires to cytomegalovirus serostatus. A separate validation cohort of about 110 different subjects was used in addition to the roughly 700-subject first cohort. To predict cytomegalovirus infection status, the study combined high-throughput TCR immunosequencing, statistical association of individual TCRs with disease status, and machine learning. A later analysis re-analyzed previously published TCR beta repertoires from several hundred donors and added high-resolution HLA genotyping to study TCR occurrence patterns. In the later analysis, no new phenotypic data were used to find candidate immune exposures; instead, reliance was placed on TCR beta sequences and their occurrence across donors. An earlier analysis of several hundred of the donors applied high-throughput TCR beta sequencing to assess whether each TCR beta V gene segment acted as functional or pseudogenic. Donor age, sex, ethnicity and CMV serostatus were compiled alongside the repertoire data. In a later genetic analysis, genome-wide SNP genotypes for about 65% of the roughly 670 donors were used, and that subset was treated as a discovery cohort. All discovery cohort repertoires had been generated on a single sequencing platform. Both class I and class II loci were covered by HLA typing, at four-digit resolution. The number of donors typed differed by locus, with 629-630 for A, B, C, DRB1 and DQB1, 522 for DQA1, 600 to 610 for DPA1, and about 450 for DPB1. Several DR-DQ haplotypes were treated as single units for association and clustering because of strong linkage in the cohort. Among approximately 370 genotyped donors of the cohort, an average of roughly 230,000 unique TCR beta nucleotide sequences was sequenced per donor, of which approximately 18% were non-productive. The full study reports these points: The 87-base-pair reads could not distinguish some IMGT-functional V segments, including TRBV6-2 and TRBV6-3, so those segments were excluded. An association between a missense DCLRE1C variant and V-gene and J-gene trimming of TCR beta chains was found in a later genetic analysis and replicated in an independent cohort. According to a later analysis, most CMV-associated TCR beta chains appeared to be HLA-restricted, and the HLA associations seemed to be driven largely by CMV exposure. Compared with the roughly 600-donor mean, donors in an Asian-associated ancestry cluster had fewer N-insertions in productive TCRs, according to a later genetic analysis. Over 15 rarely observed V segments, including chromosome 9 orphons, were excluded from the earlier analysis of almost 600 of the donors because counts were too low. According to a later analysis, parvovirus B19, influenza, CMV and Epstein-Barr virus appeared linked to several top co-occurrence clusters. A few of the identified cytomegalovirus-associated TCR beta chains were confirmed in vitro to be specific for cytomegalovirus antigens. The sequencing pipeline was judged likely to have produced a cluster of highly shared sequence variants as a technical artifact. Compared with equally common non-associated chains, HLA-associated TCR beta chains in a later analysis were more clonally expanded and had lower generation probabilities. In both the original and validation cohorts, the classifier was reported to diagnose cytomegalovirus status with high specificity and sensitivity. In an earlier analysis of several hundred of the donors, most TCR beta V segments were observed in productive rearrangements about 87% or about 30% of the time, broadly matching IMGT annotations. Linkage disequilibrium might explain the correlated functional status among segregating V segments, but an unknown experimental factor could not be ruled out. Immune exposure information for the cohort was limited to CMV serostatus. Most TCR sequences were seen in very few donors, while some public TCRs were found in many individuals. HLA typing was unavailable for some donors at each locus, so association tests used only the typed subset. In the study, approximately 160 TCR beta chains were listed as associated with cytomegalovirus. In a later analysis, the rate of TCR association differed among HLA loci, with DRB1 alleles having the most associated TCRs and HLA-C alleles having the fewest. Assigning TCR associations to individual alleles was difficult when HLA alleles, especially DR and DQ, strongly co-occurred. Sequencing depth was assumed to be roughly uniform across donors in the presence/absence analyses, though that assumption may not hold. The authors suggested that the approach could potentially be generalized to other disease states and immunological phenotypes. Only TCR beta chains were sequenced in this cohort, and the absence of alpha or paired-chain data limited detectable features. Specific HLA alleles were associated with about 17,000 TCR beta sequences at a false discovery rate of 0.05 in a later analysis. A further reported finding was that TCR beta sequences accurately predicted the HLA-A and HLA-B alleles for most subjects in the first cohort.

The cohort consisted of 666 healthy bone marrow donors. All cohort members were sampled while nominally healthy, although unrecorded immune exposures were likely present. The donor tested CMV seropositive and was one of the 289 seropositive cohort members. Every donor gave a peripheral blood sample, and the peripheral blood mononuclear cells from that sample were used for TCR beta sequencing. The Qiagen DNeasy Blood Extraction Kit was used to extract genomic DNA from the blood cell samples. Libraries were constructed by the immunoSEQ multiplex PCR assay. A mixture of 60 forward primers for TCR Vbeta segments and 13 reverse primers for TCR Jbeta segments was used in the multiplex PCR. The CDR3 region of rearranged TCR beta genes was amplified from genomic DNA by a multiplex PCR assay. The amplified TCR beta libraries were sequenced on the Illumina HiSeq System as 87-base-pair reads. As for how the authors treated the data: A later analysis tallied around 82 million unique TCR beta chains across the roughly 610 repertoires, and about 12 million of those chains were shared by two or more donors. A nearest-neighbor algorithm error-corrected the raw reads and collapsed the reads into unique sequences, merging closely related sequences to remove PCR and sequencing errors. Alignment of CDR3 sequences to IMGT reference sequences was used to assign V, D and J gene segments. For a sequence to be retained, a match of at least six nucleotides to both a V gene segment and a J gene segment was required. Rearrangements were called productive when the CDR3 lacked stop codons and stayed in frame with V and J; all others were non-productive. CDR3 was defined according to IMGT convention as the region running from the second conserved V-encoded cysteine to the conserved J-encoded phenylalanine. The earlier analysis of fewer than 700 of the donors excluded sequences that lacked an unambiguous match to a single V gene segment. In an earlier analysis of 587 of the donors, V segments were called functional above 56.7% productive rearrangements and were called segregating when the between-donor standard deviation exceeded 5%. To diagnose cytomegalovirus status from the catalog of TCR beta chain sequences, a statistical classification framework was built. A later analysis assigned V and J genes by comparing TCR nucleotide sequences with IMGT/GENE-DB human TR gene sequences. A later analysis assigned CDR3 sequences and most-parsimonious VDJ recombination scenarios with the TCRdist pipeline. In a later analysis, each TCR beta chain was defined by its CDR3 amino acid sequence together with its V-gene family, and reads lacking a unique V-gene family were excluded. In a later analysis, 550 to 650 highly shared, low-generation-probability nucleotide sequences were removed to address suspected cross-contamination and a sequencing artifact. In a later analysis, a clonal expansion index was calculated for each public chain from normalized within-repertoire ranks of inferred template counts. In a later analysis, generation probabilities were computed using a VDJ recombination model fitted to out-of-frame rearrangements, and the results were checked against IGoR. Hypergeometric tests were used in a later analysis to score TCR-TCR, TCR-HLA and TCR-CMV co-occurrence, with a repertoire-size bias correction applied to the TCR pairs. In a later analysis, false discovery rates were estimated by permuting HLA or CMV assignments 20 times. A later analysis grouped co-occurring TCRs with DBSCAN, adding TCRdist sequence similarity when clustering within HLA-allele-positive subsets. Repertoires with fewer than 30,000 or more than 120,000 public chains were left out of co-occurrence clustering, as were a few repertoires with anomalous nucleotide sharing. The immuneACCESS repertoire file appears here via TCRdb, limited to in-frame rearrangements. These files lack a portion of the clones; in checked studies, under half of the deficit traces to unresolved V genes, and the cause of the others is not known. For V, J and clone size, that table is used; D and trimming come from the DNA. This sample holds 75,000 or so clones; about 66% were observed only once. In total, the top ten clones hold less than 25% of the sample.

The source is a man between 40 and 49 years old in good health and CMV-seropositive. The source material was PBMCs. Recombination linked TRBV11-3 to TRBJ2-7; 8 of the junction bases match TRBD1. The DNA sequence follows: TGTGCCAGCAGCCACAGGGGGAAGGCGGCCTACGAGCAGTACTTC. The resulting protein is CASSHRGKAAYEQYF.